These 5 T cell receptor beta chains came from one sample sequenced in a study of blood T cells in healthy people across ages (dated by TCRdb to the mid-2010s). The receptor library was made with 5' RACE. Sequenced using an Illumina HiSeq 2500. A second roughly 6 to 12 cycle PCR used a sample-barcoded 5' primer and a J-beta primer mix. Using fastp at Q25 and MiXCR, TCRdb reprocessed the public reads and kept productive beta chains. Rows matching on CDR3 protein sequence are summarized as one entry with the most common DNA and genes. This sample comprises roughly 2 million distinct CDR3 sequences, 49% of them detected only once. Of the sample, approximately 2.1% is held by the ten largest clones. Source material: blood. The receptor source for this set is a middle-aged woman in good health.

The rearrangement links TRBV3-1 to TRBJ2-3; D not resolved. The CDR3 covers 16 residues. Trimming took off 4 bases at V and 4 bases at J, with 18 bases between the two ends. Per the germline V gene, CDR1 is LGHDT and CDR2 is YNNKEL (reference sequence). The CDR3 protein is CASSRLLGTRPDTQYF. The CDR3 DNA follows: TGTGCCAGCAGCCGGTTACTCGGTACTCGGCCAGATACGCAGTATTTT.

CDR3 bases: TGTGCCACCAGCAGAGGAGGTGGCGAGACCCGGTACTTC. This codes for CATSRGGGETRYF. The chain uses TRBV15 and TRBJ2-4; no reliable D call. Germline values: CDR1 LNHNV, CDR2 YYDKDF (reference sequence). The CDR3 length is 13 residues. V lost 1 base, J lost 15 bases, and 16 bases lay in between.

This clonotype was counted only a few times. The chain combines TRBV6-5 with TRBJ1-2; D is unclear. The CDR3 has 17 amino acids. V lost 0 bases to trimming and J lost 3 bases, with 17 bases between them. Germline CDR1 MNHEY, CDR2 SVGAGI. CDR3 residues: CASSYSKGGRLYYGYTF. CDR3 nucleotides: TGTGCCAGCAGTTACTCGAAAGGTGGCAGGTTATACTATGGCTACACCTTC.

As regards this clonotype: The junction does not match germline at one end; this may be a read error. The rearrangement joins TRBV9 to TRBJ2-4; TRBD1 aligns across 7 bases. Judging by the DNA end, TRBJ2-7 fits better; the J call may be wrong. The CDR3 runs 12 residues. From germline, CDR1 is SGDLS and CDR2 YYNGEE. The CDR3 coding sequence is TGTGCCGGCAGCCGACAGGGTTACGAGCAGTACTTC. The encoded protein is CAGSRQGYEQYF.

This rearrangement joins TRBV4-1 to TRBJ2-1, with a possible D match to TRBD2 (5 bases). Deletions cut 1 base from V and 0 bases from J, with 7 bases between. Germline V gene data show CDR1 as MGHRA and CDR2 as YSYEKL. The CDR3 loop spans 15 amino acids. In DNA, the CDR3 is TGCGCCAGCAGCCAAGGGGAGCACTCCTACAATGAGCAGTTCTTC. Translating it yields CASSQGEHSYNEQFF.